This TCR beta chain was captured in a study of blood T cell repertoires in COVID-19. Overall study: The United States, Italy and Spain provided the acute and convalescent COVID-19 samples. In each case, the material was cDNA or gDNA derived from T cells, B-cell-depleted T cells, or PBMCs.

As processed by the authors: Estimated nucleated cell counts came from reference gene primer amplification. Method: immunoSEQ multiplex PCR; TCRdb's copy keeps in-frame clones and lacks some. V and J calls and clone size are given by that table; D and trimming were obtained from the DNA. The data show under 85,000 clones, with 90% seen just once and around 5.3% held by the top ten. V was cut by 4 bases and J by 14 bases, with 25 bases left in between. The CDR3 runs to 15 residues. Germline V CDR1 and CDR2: SGHRS, YFSETQ. This clone has just a few counts. The TCR sequence derives from a man over 45 with acute or convalescent COVID-19. The sample taken for sequencing was peripheral blood. The chain uses TRBV5-1 and TRBJ2-1; D might be TRBD2 (6 bases). For the CDR3, the DNA is TGCGCCAGCAGCCCCGGCGGGGCAGAGGTGTCTATTGAGTTCTTC. Translation gives CASSPGGAEVSIEFF.